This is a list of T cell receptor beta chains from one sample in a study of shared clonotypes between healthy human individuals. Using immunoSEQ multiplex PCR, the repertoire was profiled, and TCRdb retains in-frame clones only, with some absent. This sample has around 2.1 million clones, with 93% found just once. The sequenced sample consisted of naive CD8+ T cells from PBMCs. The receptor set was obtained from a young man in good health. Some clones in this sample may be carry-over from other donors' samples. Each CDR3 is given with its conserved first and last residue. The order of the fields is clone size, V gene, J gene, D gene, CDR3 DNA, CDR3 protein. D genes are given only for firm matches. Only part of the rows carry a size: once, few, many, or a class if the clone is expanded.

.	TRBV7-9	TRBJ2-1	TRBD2	TGTGCCAGCAGCCTAGTCGCGGGAGGGTTGAATGAGCAGTTCTTC	CASSLVAGGLNEQFF
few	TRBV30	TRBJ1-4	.	TGTGCCTGGAGTGAACAGGCCTCAGGAGAAAAACTGTTTTTT	CAWSEQASGEKLFF
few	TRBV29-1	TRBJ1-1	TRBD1	TGCAGCGTTGAAGGGGGGGACAGTTTAGTCACTGAAGCTTTCTTT	CSVEGGDSLVTEAFF
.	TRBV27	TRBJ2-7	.	TGTGCCAGCAGTTTATCAAAGGGCTTGGTTTCCTACGAGCAGTACTTC	CASSLSKGLVSYEQYF
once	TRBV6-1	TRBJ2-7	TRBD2	TGTGCCAGCAGTTTTGATGAGCGGGAGGGCCTCGAGCAGTACTTC	CASSFDEREGLEQYF
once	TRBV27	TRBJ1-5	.	TGTGCCAGCAGTTTATACGGGAATAGCAATCAGCCCCAGCATTTT	CASSLYGNSNQPQHF
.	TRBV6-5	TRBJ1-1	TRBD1	TGTGCCAGCAGTTACTCGGCAGGGGGTAACACTGAAGCTTTCTTT	CASSYSAGGNTEAFF
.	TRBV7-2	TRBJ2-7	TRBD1	TGTGCCAGCAGGCCCGGGACAGGGGGCGAGCAGTACTTC	CASRPGTGGEQYF
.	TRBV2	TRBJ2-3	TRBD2	TGTGCCAGCAGCGGACTAGCGGAGTTAGATACGCAGTATTTT	CASSGLAELDTQYF
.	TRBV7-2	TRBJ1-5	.	TGTGCCAGCAGCCCTCATACGTATAGCAATCAGCCCCAGCATTTT	CASSPHTYSNQPQHF
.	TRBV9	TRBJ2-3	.	TGTGCCAGCAGCCCAAGCACAGATACGCAGTATTTT	CASSPSTDTQYF
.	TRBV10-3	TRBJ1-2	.	TGTGCCATCAGTGAGTCAACAGGGCCCTATGGCTACACCTTC	CAISESTGPYGYTF
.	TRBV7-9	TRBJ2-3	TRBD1	TGTGCCAGCAGCCACCCCCCAGACAGGGAAGACACAGATACGCAGTATTTT	CASSHPPDREDTDTQYF
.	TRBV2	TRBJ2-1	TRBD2	TGTGCCAGCAGTGAAACTATGGGGACTAGCGGGAGCCACAATGAGCAGTTCTTC	CASSETMGTSGSHNEQFF
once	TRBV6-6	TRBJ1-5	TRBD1	TGTGCCAGCAGCTCGGACAGGTTCAATCAGCCCCAGCATTTT	CASSSDRFNQPQHF
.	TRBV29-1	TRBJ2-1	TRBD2	TGCAGCGCTCGGGAATCACTAGCGGACCTAAGCAATGAGCAGTTCTTC	CSARESLADLSNEQFF
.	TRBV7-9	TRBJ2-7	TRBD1	TGTGCCAGCAGCTATAACCCGGGACAGGGCAACTACGAGCAGTACTTC	CASSYNPGQGNYEQYF
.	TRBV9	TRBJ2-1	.	TGTGCCAGCAGCGGTACGCGGGGTGAGCAGTTCTTC	CASSGTRGEQFF
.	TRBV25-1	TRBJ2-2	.	TGTGCCAGCAGTGAACGAGTAGCAGTAAACACCGGGGAGCTGTTTTTT	CASSERVAVNTGELFF
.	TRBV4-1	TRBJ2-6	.	TGCGCCAGCAGCCTCTATTTGGGGGCCAGGGCACTTGAGGGCCTGACTTTC	CASSLYLGARALEGLTF
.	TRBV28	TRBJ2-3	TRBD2	TGTGCCAGCAGTTTAGGACCCCAGAGAAGCGGGAACCCTTTGGGCACAGATACGCAGTATTTT	CASSLGPQRSGNPLGTDTQYF
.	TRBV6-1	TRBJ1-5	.	TGTGCCAGCAGTGAATCCCAGCCCCAGCATTTT	CASSESQPQHF
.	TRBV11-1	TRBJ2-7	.	TGTGCCAGCAGCTTGCTCGCGCCCGAGTACGAGCAGTACTTC	CASSLLAPEYEQYF
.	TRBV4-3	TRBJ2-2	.	TGCGCCAGCAGCCCCAATGTTAGCCCAATACTCACCGGGGAGCTGTTTTTT	CASSPNVSPILTGELFF
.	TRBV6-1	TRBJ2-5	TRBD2	TGTGCCAGCAGTGAAATGGTGCTAGCGGTATTGAGTGAGACCCAGTACTTC	CASSEMVLAVLSETQYF
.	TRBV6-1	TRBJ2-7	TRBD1	TGTGCCAGCAGTGACCTCCGGGACAGGGGCTACGAGCAGTACTTC	CASSDLRDRGYEQYF
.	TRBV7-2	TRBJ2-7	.	TGTGCCAGCAGCATTGGCCGGGGGACCTGGACTTCCTACGAGCAGTACTTC	CASSIGRGTWTSYEQYF
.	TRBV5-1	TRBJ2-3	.	TGCGCCAGCAGCTTGGAAATGGGAGATACGCAGTATTTT	CASSLEMGDTQYF
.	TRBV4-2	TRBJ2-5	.	TGTGCCAGCAGCCAAGTAGGTCGGGGGGAGACCCAGTACTTC	CASSQVGRGETQYF
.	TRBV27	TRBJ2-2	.	TGTGCCAGCAGCCTGCTGGGGGGCACCGGGGAGCTGTTTTTT	CASSLLGGTGELFF
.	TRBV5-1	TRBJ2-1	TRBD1	TGCGCCAGCAGCTTGGGACAGGGCTTTGCCAATGAGCAGTTCTTC	CASSLGQGFANEQFF
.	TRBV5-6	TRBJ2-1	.	TGTGCCAGCAGCCCATCCGGGGTAGTTGCCAATGAGCAGTTCTTC	CASSPSGVVANEQFF
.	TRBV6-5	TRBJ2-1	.	TGTGCCAGCAGTTTCATAGCGGAAACCTACAATGAGCAGTTCTTC	CASSFIAETYNEQFF
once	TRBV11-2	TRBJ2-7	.	TGTGCCAGCAGCAGGCTAGCTCCGGACGGGTACGAGCAGTACTTC	CASSRLAPDGYEQYF
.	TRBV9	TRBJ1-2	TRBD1	TGTGCCAGCAGCGTATATACCGGGACAGGGGGAACGGGCTACACCTTC	CASSVYTGTGGTGYTF
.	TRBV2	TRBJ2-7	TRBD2	TGTGCCAGCAGTGAACAAGGCCTAGCGGGTTCTTACTACGAGCAGTACTTC	CASSEQGLAGSYYEQYF
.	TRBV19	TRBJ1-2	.	TGTGCCAGTAGTTTGCTCATCAAACCCCGACAGGTGATAGTCCCTTCTAACTATGGCTACACCTTC	CASSLLIKPRQVIVPSNYGYTF
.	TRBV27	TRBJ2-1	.	TGTGCCAGCAGTCCCCGAGGTGGGAGAGATGAGCAGTTCTTC	CASSPRGGRDEQFF
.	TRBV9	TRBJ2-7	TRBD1	TGTGCCAGCAGCGTAGGCCCCCTCACAGGGGACTACGAGCAGTACTTC	CASSVGPLTGDYEQYF
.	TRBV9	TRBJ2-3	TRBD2	TGTGCCAGCAAGGGGAATAGCGGGAGGGCAGATACGCAGTATTTT	CASKGNSGRADTQYF